The TCR beta chain described here comes from a study of OX40 agonist ivuxolimab in advanced cancers. The CDR3 length is 15 residues. CDR1 and CDR2 (germline): SGHNT, YYREEE (reference sequence). V was trimmed by 2 bases and J by 8 bases, leaving 18 bases between them. TCRdb's table, derived via immunoSEQ multiplex PCR, lists solely in-frame clones and lacks some. The sample yields some 34,000 clones, around 84% seen once. This specimen was CD4+ or CD8+ T cells sorted from blood, taken in a trial of the OX40 agonist ivuxolimab. V gene TRBV5-4 combines with J gene TRBJ2-3; D perhaps matches TRBD2 (6 bases). The receptor comes from an adult with an advanced solid tumor such as melanoma, head and neck, liver or kidney cancer. This chain's CDR3 is CASSLVSGPSATQYF. In DNA form, the CDR3 reads TGTGCCAGCAGCTTAGTTAGCGGTCCCTCAGCTACGCAGTATTTT.